Shown below are 9 T cell receptor beta chains from a single sample sequenced in a study of T cells in Graves' hyperthyroidism and ophthalmopathy. TCR beta CDR3 sequences were amplified from RNA transcripts. The TCR CDR3 first-round RT-PCR relied on the HTBI primer set. Using its own MiXCR run on the multiplex PCR reads, TCRdb lists one record per CDR3 protein. Here the sample spans a few hundred thousand distinct CDR3 sequences, less than 20% being singletons. Sequencing was done on a sample of blood. These receptors all come from a woman in her late teens or twenties with Graves' hyperthyroidism.

This clonotype was counted many times. The chain has TRBV7-2 and TRBJ2-3; maybe TRBD2 (5 bases). CDR3 length equals 13 residues. Trimming cost V 6 bases and J 6 bases, with 13 bases left between them. Germline loops: CDR1 SGHTA, CDR2 FQGNSA. The CDR3 sequence is CASRPGVLDTQYF. CDR3 nucleotides: TGTGCCAGCAGACCCGGGGTTTTGGATACGCAGTATTTT.

On this clonotype: Given a much more abundant clone one base away, this may be a read error. This chain links TRBV28 with TRBJ1-5, with D possibly being TRBD1 (5 bases). Germline values: CDR1 MDHEN, CDR2 SYDVKM. This CDR3 is built from 14 residues. The CDR3 loop reads CASSLPQGNRPQHF. As DNA, the CDR3 is TGTGCCAGCAGTTTACCCCAGGGAAATCGGCCCCAGCATTTT.

This clonotype was recorded at least ten times. The chain combines TRBV20-1 with TRBJ1-4, with 8 bases that match TRBD1. Germline CDR1 DFQATT, CDR2 SNEGSKA (reference sequence). This CDR3 region has 14 residues. V dropped 3 bases and J dropped 2; count of bases not matched to a gene: 2. CDR3 sequence: CSARDRATNEKLFF. As DNA, the CDR3 is TGCAGTGCTAGGGACAGGGCCACTAATGAAAAACTGTTTTTT.

This clonotype was observed many times. The genes are TRBV3-1 and TRBJ2-7, with D unresolved. The length of the CDR3 is 15 residues. The V end lost 3 bases, the J end lost 2 bases, and 14 bases lay between the germline ends. Germline assignment: CDR1 LGHDT and CDR2 YNNKEL (reference sequence). The CDR3 is CASSHPTEAPYEQYF. DNA of the CDR3: TGTGCCAGCAGCCACCCAACAGAAGCACCCTACGAGCAGTACTTC.

In its sample, this clonotype was seen many times. The chain recombines TRBV12-3 or TRBV12-4 with TRBJ2-5, with a weak D call TRBD2 (6 bases). The CDR3 extends over 14 amino acids. The germline V and J ends were trimmed by 5 bases and 4 bases, with 14 bases remaining between them. This CDR3 reads CASSPERAPETQYF. In DNA form, the CDR3 reads TGTGCCAGCAGTCCCGAGCGGGCGCCAGAGACCCAGTACTTC.

This chain uses TRBV5-1 with TRBJ2-1; D is perhaps TRBD2 (6 bases). CDR1 and CDR2 from the germline V gene are SGHRS and YFSETQ. Trimming removed 1 base from V and 2 bases from J, with 16 bases in between. The CDR3 is 17 residues long. In nucleotides, the CDR3 is TGCGCCAGCAGCTTGAGGGTCGGGAGAGCAGCCTACAATGAGCAGTTCTTC. It yields the protein CASSLRVGRAAYNEQFF.

About this clonotype: The junction does not match germline at one end; this may be a read error. This chain joins TRBV7-9 and TRBJ1-1; maybe TRBD1 (6 bases). This CDR3 is built from 14 residues. Germline CDR1 reads SEHNR; CDR2 reads FQNEAQ (reference sequence). CDR3: CASSLGAGVPEALF. The DNA for the CDR3 is TGTGCCAGCAGCTTAGGGGCAGGGGTTCCTGAAGCTCTCTTT. Based on the CDR3 plus reference TRBV7-9 and TRBJ1-1, the full variable domain is DTGVSQNPRHKITKRGQNVTFRCDPISEHNRLYWYRQTLGQGPEFLTYFQNEAQLEKSRLLSDRFSAERPKGSFSTLEIQRTEQGDSAMYLCASSLGAGVPEALFGQGTRLTVV.

The V gene is TRBV5-4, the J gene TRBJ2-2, with a possible D match to TRBD1 (6 bases). This CDR3 has 16 amino acids. V lost 4 bases, J lost 3 bases, and 16 bases lay in between. In germline, CDR1 is SGHNT, CDR2 YYREEE (reference sequence). CDR3 in DNA: TGTGCCAGCAGCCCAACACTTAACAGGGACACCGGGGAGCTGTTTTTT. This codes for CASSPTLNRDTGELFF. Variable domain in full (rest from reference TRBV5-4 and TRBJ2-2): ETGVTQSPTHLIKTRGQQVTLRCSSQSGHNTVSWYQQALGQGPQFIFQYYREEENGRGNFPPRFSGLQFPNYSSELNVNALELDDSALYLCASSPTLNRDTGELFFGEGSRLTVL.

This clonotype was found many times. This rearrangement joins TRBV28 to TRBJ2-1; TRBD2 aligns across 7 bases. This CDR3 spans 16 amino acids. V gave up 4 bases and J gave up 4 bases; unmatched junction bases: 10. CDR1 and CDR2 (germline): MDHEN, SYDVKM. The CDR3 here is CASSSIPASGYNEQFF. CDR3 nucleotide sequence: TGTGCCAGCAGTTCTATCCCGGCTAGCGGATACAATGAGCAGTTCTTC.